This T cell receptor (beta chain) was sequenced during a study of regulatory T cells in long-lasting Graves disease. Overall study findings and caveats: Newly diagnosed disease favored TRBV20-1 and TRBJ2-1 over persistent disease.

Time point in this sample: newly diagnosed GD, antithyroid drugs for less than 3 months. Generation of the TCR library employed RNA extracted from PBMCs. The source of the patients was an endocrinology department in Xi'an, China. The CDR3 extends over 12 amino acids. Trimming shortened V by 4 bases and J by 8 bases, and 12 bases separated the two germline ends. Looked up from germline, CDR1 is SGHRS and CDR2 is YFSETQ. This clonotype occurred a few times. The antigen is not known. CDR3-region Arm-PCR and iRepertoire HTBI primers produced the TCR beta libraries. One entry per CDR3 protein results from TCRdb running MiXCR on the multiplex PCR reads. The repertoire holds approximately 390,000 distinct CDR3 sequences, with under 20% as singletons. These data were also filed under a second study, of T cells in Graves' hyperthyroidism and ophthalmopathy.

The sequence came from a woman aged 18-29 years with Graves disease. The input for sequencing was peripheral blood mononuclear cells (PBMCs), taken at new diagnosis, from a patient treated with antithyroid drugs. The chain combines TRBV5-1 with TRBJ1-1; D is ambiguous. The CDR3: CASSREGIEAFF. The CDR3 DNA reads TGCGCCAGCAGCCGGGAAGGGATAGAAGCTTTCTTT.